This TCR beta chain appears in the sequencing data of a study of human T cells and chemical hapten exposure. One entry per CDR3 protein results from TCRdb running MiXCR on the RACE reads. The table includes roughly 360,000 distinct CDR3 sequences, nearly 5% detected once. With 2 bases removed from V and 2 bases from J, the gap between germline ends came to 7 bases. This CDR3 comprises 13 residues. Looked up from germline, CDR1 is MDHEN and CDR2 is SYDVKM. Study-wide results and caveats: Having alopecia, the donors may differ immunologically from healthy people.

This clonotype appeared many times. No antigen is known for it. Time point indicated: patch test 1, 2 weeks after DPC sensitization. Documented treatment: therapeutic diphenylcyclopropenone sensitization with weekly scalp DPC. Each patch-test visit's blood sample preceded patch application. Before extraction, the whole blood was not fractionated, and total RNA was taken from it. The sample was whole blood, taken in connection with sensitization to the hapten diphenylcyclopropenone (DPC). V usage is TRBV28 and J usage is TRBJ2-7; possibly TRBD2 for D (6 bases). The source is a woman in her forties or fifties with alopecia areata. Some clones in this sample may be carry-over from other donors' samples. The chain's CDR3 is CASSLAGTYEQYF. The DNA of the CDR3 is TGTGCCAGCAGTTTAGCGGGAACCTACGAGCAGTACTTC.